Listed below are T cell receptor beta chains from one sample, sequenced in a study of regulatory T cells in long-lasting Graves disease. Via MiXCR, TCRdb re-called the multiplex PCR reads, giving one row per CDR3 protein. This sample has roughly 560,000 distinct CDR3 sequences, with approximately 16% found just once. In addition, the sample was reused for a study of T cells in Graves' hyperthyroidism and ophthalmopathy.

The sample in question was peripheral blood mononuclear cells (PBMCs), obtained at new diagnosis, from a patient treated with antithyroid drugs. The receptors derive from a woman aged 35-65 years with Graves disease. Both conserved end residues are part of each CDR3. Each record gives: clone size, J gene, D gene, V gene, CDR3 DNA, CDR3 protein. A D gene is named only where the DNA matches it firmly. Only part of the rows carry a size: once, few, many, or a class if the clone is expanded.

>many|TRBJ1-3|NA|TRBV7-6
TGTGCCAGCAGCTTAGCGGTTCCGGGGTCTGGAAACACCATATATTTT
CASSLAVPGSGNTIYF
>many|TRBJ1-4|NA|TRBV20-1
TGCAGTGCCCCAGGAGCAACTAATGAAAAACTGTTTTTT
CSAPGATNEKLFF
>many|TRBJ2-1|NA|TRBV2
TGTGCCAGCAGTGAGGGGCGGACCCTGGGCGAGCAGTTCTTC
CASSEGRTLGEQFF
>few|TRBJ1-5|NA|TRBV6-1
TGTGCCAGCAGCCGACGGGATAGCAATCAGCCCCAGCATTTT
CASSRRDSNQPQHF
>NA|TRBJ1-3|NA|TRBV3-1
TGTGCCAGCAGCCCGTCGGGGAGGCACTCTGGAAACACCATATATTTT
CASSPSGRHSGNTIYF
>many|TRBJ2-7|TRBD2|TRBV12-3/TRBV12-4
TGTGCCAGCAGCTTAACTAGCGGGGGATACGAGCAGTACTTC
CASSLTSGGYEQYF
>NA|TRBJ1-6|TRBD1|TRBV5-1
TGCGTCAGCAGCCTCGGACAGGAGGTATCACCCCTCCACTTT
CVSSLGQEVSPLHF
>NA|TRBJ2-7|NA|TRBV5-1
TGCGCCAGCAGCCTGGCCGGCGGAGAGGTGTACTTC
CASSLAGGEVYF
>NA|TRBJ1-4|TRBD1|TRBV19
TGTGCCAGTAGTACCCGGACAGGGGAAGGCGAAAAACTGTTTTTT
CASSTRTGEGEKLFF
>NA|TRBJ1-6|NA|TRBV6-1
TGTGCCAGCCGGGACCGCGTATTAGGTCGAAACTATAATTCACCCCTCCACTTT
CASRDRVLGRNYNSPLHF
>many|TRBJ2-1|NA|TRBV11-2
TGTGCCAGCAGCTTAGAAGGATTCTCCTACAATGAGCAGTTCTTC
CASSLEGFSYNEQFF
>NA|TRBJ1-4|NA|TRBV5-1
TGCGCCAGCAGTTGGGGGGGGACCCATAATGAAAAACTGTTTTTT
CASSWGGTHNEKLFF
>NA|TRBJ2-5|NA|TRBV20-1
TGCAGTGCTAGAGATCTTGCGGACCACCAAGAGACCCAGTACTTC
CSARDLADHQETQYF
>many|TRBJ1-2|NA|TRBV20-1
TGCAGTGCTAGAGGTGGGGAAGCGGGCGGCTACACCTTC
CSARGGEAGGYTF
>NA|TRBJ2-3|TRBD1|TRBV19
TGTGCCAGTAGTGCCACGGACAGGGGCACACGCACAGATACGCAGTATTTT
CASSATDRGTRTDTQYF